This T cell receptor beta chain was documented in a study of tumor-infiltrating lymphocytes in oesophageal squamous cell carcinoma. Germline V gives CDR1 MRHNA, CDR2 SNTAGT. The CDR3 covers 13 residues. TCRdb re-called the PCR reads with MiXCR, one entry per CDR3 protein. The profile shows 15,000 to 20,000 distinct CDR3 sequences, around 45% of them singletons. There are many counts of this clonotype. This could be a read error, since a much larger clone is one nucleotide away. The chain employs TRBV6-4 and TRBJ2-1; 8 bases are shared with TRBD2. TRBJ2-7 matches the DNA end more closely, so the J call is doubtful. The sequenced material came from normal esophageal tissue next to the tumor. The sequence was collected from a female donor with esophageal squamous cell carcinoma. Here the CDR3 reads CASSGTSYNEQYF. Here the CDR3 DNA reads TGTGCCAGCAGTGGGACTAGCTACAATGAGCAGTACTTC.